The rows below give T cell receptor beta chains drawn from one sample of a study of identical twins. TCRdb used MiXCR to reprocess the 5' RACE reads, holding one entry per CDR3 protein. The data hold approximately 670,000 distinct CDR3 sequences, with 5.5% to 6.5% observed a single time. Sequenced: naive T cells sorted from blood. These receptors came from a man aged 18 to 35 in good health. CDR3s include the opening cysteine and the closing phenylalanine or tryptophan. Each record gives: D gene, J gene, clone size, V gene, CDR3 DNA, CDR3 protein. A D gene is named only where the DNA matches it firmly. Expanded clones get a size class; other rows say once, few or many, or leave the size out.

-,TRBJ2-2,many,TRBV4-2,TGTGCCAGCAGGCCCAGGGGAGGCACCGGGGAGCTGTTTTTT,CASRPRGGTGELFF
-,TRBJ1-2,-,TRBV29-1,TGCAGCGTTGGGGGGGGACTCAAGGCTAACTATGGCTACACCTTC,CSVGGGLKANYGYTF
-,TRBJ2-4,few,TRBV12-3/TRBV12-4,TGTGCCAGCGGGGACAACCCAAACATTCAGTACTTC,CASGDNPNIQYF
TRBD2,TRBJ2-1,-,TRBV27,TGTGCCAGCAGTTTAATAAAACTAGCGGACAACAATGAGCAGTTCTTC,CASSLIKLADNNEQFF
TRBD2,TRBJ2-1,few,TRBV7-8,TGTGCCAGCAGCTTAATGAGTGGGACTAGCGGGTACGGTGAGCAGTTCTTC,CASSLMSGTSGYGEQFF
TRBD2,TRBJ2-3,-,TRBV20-1,TGCAGTGCCCGTTTCGCGGGAGGGGTAGATACGCAGTATTTT,CSARFAGGVDTQYF
-,TRBJ2-2,-,TRBV11-2,TGTGCCAGCAGCCCATCAGGGCCGGGCGGGGAGCTGTTTTTT,CASSPSGPGGELFF
-,TRBJ2-4,many,TRBV5-1,TGCGCCAGCAGCTCCGGATGGGAAAACATTCAGTACTTC,CASSSGWENIQYF
-,TRBJ2-3,many,TRBV12-5,TGTGCTAGTGGCACCCCGTTGGACTCGGACCAGCCAGATACGCAGTATTTT,CASGTPLDSDQPDTQYF
TRBD2,TRBJ2-1,many,TRBV5-5,TGTGCCAGCAGCTTGGCCGGGGCTAGCGGGAGAAGGAATGAGCAGTTCTTC,CASSLAGASGRRNEQFF
TRBD1,TRBJ1-1,-,TRBV18,TGTGCCAGCTCACCCCTTGGACAGGGATCCTTGGTTCGGACTGAAGCTTTCTTT,CASSPLGQGSLVRTEAFF
-,TRBJ2-3,-,TRBV2,TGTGCCAGCAGCCGCCCCACTAGCCCAGATACGCAGTATTTT,CASSRPTSPDTQYF
TRBD2,TRBJ2-1,many,TRBV5-1,TGCGCCAGCAGCCCCCGGGACTACACGAAGAGCTCCTACAATGAGCAGTTCTTC,CASSPRDYTKSSYNEQFF
TRBD1,TRBJ1-1,many,TRBV12-3/TRBV12-4,TGTGCCAGCACCAACAGGGGAAGTAACACTGAAGCTTTCTTT,CASTNRGSNTEAFF
-,TRBJ2-1,many,TRBV12-3/TRBV12-4,TGTGCCAGCAGTCGGAGGGGTGGGGACAATGAGCAGTTCTTC,CASSRRGGDNEQFF
-,TRBJ2-1,many,TRBV5-1,TGCGCCAGCAGCGAGGGAGCGAACAATGAGCAGTTCTTC,CASSEGANNEQFF
-,TRBJ2-5,many,TRBV12-3/TRBV12-4,TGTGCCAGCAGCAACTACCTCACAGGGAGGAAGACCCAGTACTTC,CASSNYLTGRKTQYF
-,TRBJ1-1,many,TRBV12-3/TRBV12-4,TGTGCCAGCAGTTTTCCGGGCGCTGAAGCTTTCTTT,CASSFPGAEAFF
-,TRBJ1-1,many,TRBV9,TGTGCCAGCAGCTCCGACGTCCCGGGTGTGAACACTGAAGCTTTCTTT,CASSSDVPGVNTEAFF
-,TRBJ1-1,-,TRBV11-2,TGTGCCAGCAGCTCCCGGCCAGGGGACACTGAAGCTTTCTTT,CASSSRPGDTEAFF
-,TRBJ2-3,many,TRBV29-1,TGCAGCGCCCGACGGGGGACTAGCACAGATACGCAGTATTTT,CSARRGTSTDTQYF
-,TRBJ1-6,many,TRBV12-3/TRBV12-4,TGTGCCAGCAGTCCGGCAGGGTCGCAGTCACCCCTCCACTTT,CASSPAGSQSPLHF
-,TRBJ2-7,few,TRBV20-1,TGCAGTGCTAGAGCGGGGGACTTACCCCAGCAGCAGTACTTC,CSARAGDLPQQQYF
-,TRBJ2-5,few,TRBV20-1,TGCAGTGCTAGCGGGCGGAGAGGGGAGACCCAGTACTTC,CSASGRRGETQYF
-,TRBJ2-1,many,TRBV24-1,TGTGCCACCAGTGGGACGGTTCCTGAGCAGTTCTTC,CATSGTVPEQFF
TRBD2,TRBJ2-1,few,TRBV7-7,TGTGCCAGCAGCTTACGTGAGACTAGCGGGATGAATGAGCAGTTCTTC,CASSLRETSGMNEQFF
-,TRBJ2-1,many,TRBV21-1,TGTGCCAGCAGCAAATACGGACAGTTCTTC,CASSKYGQFF
TRBD2,TRBJ2-5,-,TRBV20-1,TGCAGTGCTAGTTCGCTAGCGGGAGCGGGAGAGACCCAGTACTTC,CSASSLAGAGETQYF
-,TRBJ1-6,few,TRBV6-1,TGTGCCAGCAGTGCCACAGGGACCTATAATTCACCCCTCCACTTT,CASSATGTYNSPLHF
TRBD1,TRBJ2-1,-,TRBV10-3,TGTGCCATCAGCGCCGGGACAGGGGTATCGAATGAGCAGTTCTTC,CAISAGTGVSNEQFF
-,TRBJ2-7,-,TRBV20-1,TGCAGTGCTAGAACCCATTATAGCTCCTACGAGCAGTACTTC,CSARTHYSSYEQYF
TRBD2,TRBJ2-1,many,TRBV5-1,TGCGCCAGCAGCTTGGGTTCATGGCTAGCGGGGGACGGTTGGAGGAATGAGCAGTTCTTC,CASSLGSWLAGDGWRNEQFF
-,TRBJ2-2,few,TRBV12-3/TRBV12-4,TGTGCCAGCACGTATTCCGGGACCCTCACCGGGGAGCTGTTTTTT,CASTYSGTLTGELFF